The rows below give T cell receptor beta chains drawn from one sample of a study of T cells and copy number aberrations in small-cell lung cancer. Clones were read by immunoSEQ multiplex PCR, and TCRdb kept only the in-frame ones, dropping some. This sample has around 2,000 clones; 70% to 85% occur once, and the top ten carry roughly 5.2%. Sequencing input: normal tissue next to the tumor. These TCRs come from a man aged 45-65 years with small cell lung cancer. CDR3s include the opening cysteine and the closing phenylalanine or tryptophan. Fields, in order: clone size, J gene, V gene, CDR3 length, D gene, CDR3 DNA, CDR3 protein. The D gene is left open where the match is weak. Expanded clones are given a class, and other clones once, few, many or no size at all.

abundance: NA; j_gene: TRBJ2-5; v_gene: TRBV7-7; len: 15; d_gene: TRBD1; CDR3nt: TGTGCTAGCAGCCCCGGGACAGGGACCCAAGAGACCCAGTACTTC; CDR3aa: CASSPGTGTQETQYF
abundance: NA; j_gene: TRBJ2-3; v_gene: TRBV28; len: 15; d_gene: NA; CDR3nt: TGTGCCAGCAGTCTCCCGTCAGCTATGACAGATACGCAGTATTTT; CDR3aa: CASSLPSAMTDTQYF
abundance: NA; j_gene: TRBJ1-2; v_gene: TRBV6-5; len: 13; d_gene: NA; CDR3nt: TGTGCCAGCAGTTCCCGGACGGAGTATGGCTACACCTTC; CDR3aa: CASSSRTEYGYTF
abundance: NA; j_gene: TRBJ1-4; v_gene: TRBV9; len: 16; d_gene: TRBD1; CDR3nt: TGTGCCAGCAGCGTAGGGACAGGACAGACTAATGAAAAACTGTTTTTT; CDR3aa: CASSVGTGQTNEKLFF
abundance: NA; j_gene: TRBJ2-2; v_gene: TRBV30; len: 15; d_gene: NA; CDR3nt: TGTGCCTGGAGTTCCCTACCTATTCACACCAGGGAGCTGTTTTTT; CDR3aa: CAWSSLPIHTRELFF
abundance: NA; j_gene: TRBJ1-2; v_gene: TRBV11-2; len: 13; d_gene: TRBD1; CDR3nt: TGTGCCAGCAGCCCTGGACAGGGGGACGGCTACACCTTC; CDR3aa: CASSPGQGDGYTF
abundance: few; j_gene: TRBJ2-7; v_gene: TRBV14; len: 17; d_gene: TRBD2; CDR3nt: TGTGCCAGCAGCCAGCACAAGGCGCGGGAGCGGCAATCCGAGCAGTACTTC; CDR3aa: CASSQHKARERQSEQYF
abundance: NA; j_gene: TRBJ2-1; v_gene: TRBV28; len: 13; d_gene: NA; CDR3nt: TGTGCCAGCAGTTCCCAGGGTATCGATGAGCAGTTCTTC; CDR3aa: CASSSQGIDEQFF
abundance: few; j_gene: TRBJ1-4; v_gene: TRBV4-2; len: 17; d_gene: NA; CDR3nt: TGTGCCAGCAGCCAAGAGGGCAGGGGAGGCACTAATGAAAAACTGTTTTTT; CDR3aa: CASSQEGRGGTNEKLFF
abundance: NA; j_gene: TRBJ2-7; v_gene: TRBV5-1; len: 14; d_gene: NA; CDR3nt: TGCGCCAGCAGCACGGACAGTCTCGTAGACGAGCAGTACTTC; CDR3aa: CASSTDSLVDEQYF
abundance: once; j_gene: TRBJ1-1; v_gene: TRBV6-5; len: 13; d_gene: TRBD1; CDR3nt: TGTGCCAGCAGTTACCAGGGGGTCACTGAAGCTTTCTTT; CDR3aa: CASSYQGVTEAFF
abundance: NA; j_gene: TRBJ2-1; v_gene: TRBV13; len: 16; d_gene: TRBD2; CDR3nt: TGTGCCAGCAGCGCCCTGTTAGCGGGAGGAGGGAATGAGCAGTTCTTC; CDR3aa: CASSALLAGGGNEQFF
abundance: NA; j_gene: TRBJ2-2; v_gene: TRBV7-6; len: 16; d_gene: NA; CDR3nt: TGTGCCAGCAGCTTAGCCATGGGGGTGAACACCGGGGAGCTGTTTTTT; CDR3aa: CASSLAMGVNTGELFF
abundance: NA; j_gene: TRBJ2-5; v_gene: TRBV28; len: 16; d_gene: NA; CDR3nt: TGTGCCAGCACTACCCACGAGGGAGGAATCCAAGAGACCCAGTACTTC; CDR3aa: CASTTHEGGIQETQYF
abundance: NA; j_gene: TRBJ1-5; v_gene: TRBV5-5; len: 16; d_gene: NA; CDR3nt: TGTGCCAGCAGCCGGGATAGCGGACGTTTAGGTCAGCCCCAGCATTTT; CDR3aa: CASSRDSGRLGQPQHF
abundance: NA; j_gene: TRBJ1-5; v_gene: TRBV5-6; len: 15; d_gene: NA; CDR3nt: TGTGCCAGCAGCGGCGGGGGCGGGGGAAATCAGCCCCAGCATTTT; CDR3aa: CASSGGGGGNQPQHF
abundance: NA; j_gene: TRBJ2-1; v_gene: TRBV10-2; len: 14; d_gene: TRBD2; CDR3nt: TGCGCCAGCAGACTAGCGGGAGGCAAGGATGAGCAGTTCTTC; CDR3aa: CASRLAGGKDEQFF
abundance: NA; j_gene: TRBJ1-5; v_gene: TRBV7-3; len: 15; d_gene: TRBD1; CDR3nt: TGTGCCAGCATCACCGGGACAGGGCTATTTCAGCCCCAGCATTTT; CDR3aa: CASITGTGLFQPQHF
abundance: NA; j_gene: TRBJ2-3; v_gene: TRBV14; len: 13; d_gene: NA; CDR3nt: TGTGCCAGCAGCCGCCCTGAGGAAGATACGCAGTATTTT; CDR3aa: CASSRPEEDTQYF
abundance: NA; j_gene: TRBJ1-1; v_gene: TRBV29-1; len: 11; d_gene: NA; CDR3nt: TGCAGCGGCAACAGGGTCCCTGAAGCTTTCTTT; CDR3aa: CSGNRVPEAFF
abundance: NA; j_gene: TRBJ1-3; v_gene: TRBV5-1; len: 13; d_gene: TRBD1; CDR3nt: TGCGCCAGCAGCCCCCAGGGGGGAGACACCATATATTTT; CDR3aa: CASSPQGGDTIYF
abundance: few; j_gene: TRBJ1-1; v_gene: TRBV5-1; len: 15; d_gene: NA; CDR3nt: TGCGCCAGCAGCTTGAGCGACCCAGGGACCACTGAAGCTTTCTTT; CDR3aa: CASSLSDPGTTEAFF
abundance: NA; j_gene: TRBJ1-1; v_gene: TRBV30; len: 14; d_gene: NA; CDR3nt: TGTGCCTGGAGTGTAGGAGTCCAGAACACTGAAGCTTTCTTT; CDR3aa: CAWSVGVQNTEAFF
abundance: NA; j_gene: TRBJ2-5; v_gene: TRBV27; len: 14; d_gene: NA; CDR3nt: TGTGCCAGCAGTTTCCTCGGACTTCAAGAGACCCAGTACTTC; CDR3aa: CASSFLGLQETQYF
abundance: NA; j_gene: TRBJ2-7; v_gene: TRBV7-2; len: 14; d_gene: TRBD1; CDR3nt: TGTGCCAGCAGCTTTGGTGGGACAGCCACAGATCAGTACTTC; CDR3aa: CASSFGGTATDQYF
abundance: NA; j_gene: TRBJ1-1; v_gene: TRBV11-2; len: 15; d_gene: NA; CDR3nt: TGTGCCAGCAGCTTAATGGAGACCGGTGGGACTGAAGCTTTCTTT; CDR3aa: CASSLMETGGTEAFF
abundance: NA; j_gene: TRBJ1-2; v_gene: TRBV25-1; len: 13; d_gene: NA; CDR3nt: TGTGCCAGCAGTCGCGGGACTAACTATGGCTACACCTTC; CDR3aa: CASSRGTNYGYTF
abundance: NA; j_gene: TRBJ2-5; v_gene: TRBV7-6; len: 13; d_gene: NA; CDR3nt: TGTGCCAGCAGCCCAGTGGCCCTAGAGACCCAGTACTTC; CDR3aa: CASSPVALETQYF
abundance: NA; j_gene: TRBJ2-1; v_gene: TRBV7-7; len: 16; d_gene: NA; CDR3nt: TGTGCTAGCAGCTCTGGCCCCGGGACTCACCACCGGGAGCAGTTCTTC; CDR3aa: CASSSGPGTHHREQFF
abundance: NA; j_gene: TRBJ1-3; v_gene: TRBV30; len: 13; d_gene: NA; CDR3nt: TGTGCTTATGGCGAGGGAGGTGGAAACACCATATATTTT; CDR3aa: CAYGEGGGNTIYF
abundance: NA; j_gene: TRBJ2-2; v_gene: TRBV30; len: 12; d_gene: NA; CDR3nt: TGTGCCTGGACCCCGGGCACCGGGGAGCTGTTTTTT; CDR3aa: CAWTPGTGELFF
abundance: NA; j_gene: TRBJ2-1; v_gene: TRBV19; len: 17; d_gene: TRBD2; CDR3nt: TGTGCCAGTAGTATAGACCTCGCTAGCGGGGTTTACAATGAGCAGTTCTTC; CDR3aa: CASSIDLASGVYNEQFF
abundance: NA; j_gene: TRBJ2-7; v_gene: TRBV7-9; len: 16; d_gene: NA; CDR3nt: TGTGCCAGCAGCTTAGGCCCTTTTAATCAAGCCTACGAGCAGTACTTC; CDR3aa: CASSLGPFNQAYEQYF
abundance: NA; j_gene: TRBJ2-6; v_gene: TRBV5-1; len: 11; d_gene: NA; CDR3nt: TGCGCCAGCAGCTTCGCAGGACCGAAGACTTTC; CDR3aa: CASSFAGPKTF
abundance: few; j_gene: TRBJ2-1; v_gene: TRBV5-3; len: 16; d_gene: TRBD2; CDR3nt: TGTGCCAGAAGCTTCGGGGGGAAAGTCCCCTACAATGAGCAGTTCTTC; CDR3aa: CARSFGGKVPYNEQFF
abundance: NA; j_gene: TRBJ2-7; v_gene: TRBV30; len: 11; d_gene: TRBD1; CDR3nt: TGTGCCTGGAGTGACGGGACAGTGCAGTACTTC; CDR3aa: CAWSDGTVQYF
abundance: NA; j_gene: TRBJ1-1; v_gene: TRBV29-1; len: 13; d_gene: NA; CDR3nt: TGCAGCGTTGCCGTACAGGGGAACACTGAAGCTTTCTTT; CDR3aa: CSVAVQGNTEAFF
abundance: NA; j_gene: TRBJ2-3; v_gene: TRBV10-3; len: 16; d_gene: TRBD1; CDR3nt: TGTGCCATCAGTGAGGCCGACAGGGAGAACACAGATACGCAGTATTTT; CDR3aa: CAISEADRENTDTQYF
abundance: large; j_gene: TRBJ1-2; v_gene: TRBV4-1; len: 13; d_gene: NA; CDR3nt: TGCGCCAGCAGCCAAGACTCAAACTATGGCTACACCTTC; CDR3aa: CASSQDSNYGYTF
abundance: NA; j_gene: TRBJ2-5; v_gene: TRBV11-2; len: 13; d_gene: NA; CDR3nt: TGTGCCAGCAGCCCAGTGCAGGGGGAGACCCAGTACTTC; CDR3aa: CASSPVQGETQYF
abundance: NA; j_gene: TRBJ2-5; v_gene: TRBV9; len: 14; d_gene: NA; CDR3nt: TGTGCCAGCAGCGCCGAAGGGTCGGGGTGGACCCAGTACTTC; CDR3aa: CASSAEGSGWTQYF
abundance: NA; j_gene: TRBJ1-2; v_gene: TRBV5-4; len: 14; d_gene: TRBD1; CDR3nt: TGTGCCAGCAGCGGTGGGGACAGACCCTTGTTTTCCACCTTC; CDR3aa: CASSGGDRPLFSTF
abundance: NA; j_gene: TRBJ1-1; v_gene: TRBV7-7; len: 13; d_gene: NA; CDR3nt: TGTGCTAGCAGCTTAGACGTGAACACTGAAGCTTTCTTT; CDR3aa: CASSLDVNTEAFF
abundance: NA; j_gene: TRBJ2-3; v_gene: TRBV5-8; len: 16; d_gene: TRBD1; CDR3nt: TGTGCCAGCAGCGCTCAGGGGGATACTAGCACAGATACGCAGTATTTT; CDR3aa: CASSAQGDTSTDTQYF
abundance: once; j_gene: TRBJ1-1; v_gene: TRBV2; len: 13; d_gene: TRBD1; CDR3nt: TGTGCCAGCAGGCCCGACAGGGTGACTGAAGCTTTCTTT; CDR3aa: CASRPDRVTEAFF
abundance: large; j_gene: TRBJ2-5; v_gene: TRBV15; len: 14; d_gene: TRBD1; CDR3nt: TGTGCCACCAGCAGAAGACAGGGGCCAGAGACCCAGTACTTC; CDR3aa: CATSRRQGPETQYF
abundance: NA; j_gene: TRBJ1-4; v_gene: TRBV4-1; len: 16; d_gene: TRBD1; CDR3nt: TGCGCCAGCAGCCAGAGTCCAGGGGGGGCTAATGAAAAACTGTTTTTT; CDR3aa: CASSQSPGGANEKLFF
abundance: few; j_gene: TRBJ1-1; v_gene: TRBV27; len: 17; d_gene: TRBD1; CDR3nt: TGTGCCAGCAGTATTATAGGACAGGGGACCATGAACACTGAAGCTTTCTTT; CDR3aa: CASSIIGQGTMNTEAFF
abundance: NA; j_gene: TRBJ2-1; v_gene: TRBV6-5; len: 15; d_gene: TRBD2; CDR3nt: TGTGCCAGCAGTTACGGGACTAGAGCTTACAATGAGCAGTTCTTC; CDR3aa: CASSYGTRAYNEQFF
abundance: NA; j_gene: TRBJ1-5; v_gene: TRBV7-6; len: 15; d_gene: TRBD1; CDR3nt: TGTGCCAGCAGCGCTGAGACAGGGGACACTCAGCCCCAGCATTTT; CDR3aa: CASSAETGDTQPQHF